This entry describes one TCR beta chain. What antigen it recognizes has not been identified. No qualities accompany the bases; no much larger clone lies one base away. The data stem from a study of T cells in localized non-small cell lung cancer (dated by TCRdb to about 2020). Study-wide context: The study analyzed T cell repertoires of 236 early-stage NSCLC patients, comparing tumors and uninvolved tumor-adjacent lungs. The cohort was made up of fewer than 250 treatment-naive NSCLC patients whose localized lung tumors had been resected. NSCLC patients had a mean age of roughly 66 years, and around 130 were male and more than 90 female.

Two independent pathologists confirmed that the uninvolved adjacent lung, which was taken at least 2 cm from the tumor margin, was free of atypia. At diagnosis, peripheral blood, uninvolved tumor-adjacent lung and tumor were collected and stored as a combination of fresh-frozen and FFPE material. The immunoSEQ Assay was used to sequence TCR beta CDR3 regions from DNA. In the original analysis: T cell density was computed as TCR beta template counts normalized to usable DNA estimated by amplifying housekeeping genes. The preseqR package was used to estimate richness by extrapolating to 400,000 templates for PBMC samples and to 120,000 templates for tissue samples. Clonality was taken to be one minus Pielou's evenness. Tissue-enriched TCRs were identified by differential abundance testing using productive amino-acid clonotypes, minimum total count 5 and alpha 0.1. The Jaccard Index and the Morisita Overlap Index were used to measure how much the repertoires overlapped between compartments. GLIPH grouped TCR beta CDR3s together with public tetramer-defined viral CDR3s, and a viral motif had to include at least three viral sequences and also show V-gene enrichment. TCRdb retrieved this table from immuneACCESS and kept in-frame rearrangements only. Not all clones are present; in checked studies, unresolved V genes account for under half, and no reason is known for the remainder. That table supplies the V and J calls and clone size; D and trimming were determined from the DNA. The sample has about 2,200 clones on record, 30% to 45% of them singletons. The top ten constitute around 9.8% of the sample.

The full study reports these points: Of the top 100 tumor clones, a median of 57 were detected in paired uninvolved adjacent lung; about 26 were also among that lung's top 100. Because multi-region sequencing of the tumors was not done, intratumor heterogeneity could not be ruled out. Longer overall survival was associated with higher blood T cell density, whereas shorter survival was associated with higher adjacent-lung clonality. Because of the exploratory design, TCR variables were selected using unadjusted p-values without false-discovery rate correction. Uninvolved tumor-adjacent lung showed the highest T cell clonality, higher than tumor, which suggests more focused antigenic responses in the uninvolved tumor-adjacent lung.

The source of this sequence is a female donor older than 55 with stage I squamous cell lung carcinoma. Sequencing used normal lung tissue next to the tumor, obtained before any cancer treatment.

The CDR3 is CASSQGYNEQFF. The DNA sequence is as follows: TGTGCCAGCAGCCAAGGTTACAATGAGCAGTTCTTC. The V and J genes are TRBV14 and TRBJ2-1; the D gene lacks a confident call. The germline V gene yields SGHDN for CDR1 and FVKESK for CDR2. The CDR3, cysteine through phenylalanine, is 12 amino acids long. The CDR3 DNA has 36 bases and is translated from base 1. The junction carries 2 bases between V and J, which are trimmed by 1 base and 4 bases respectively.